This T cell receptor beta chain was captured in a study of blood T cell repertoires in COVID-19. Study summary: Acute and convalescent COVID-19 samples came from the United States, Italy and Spain. T cells, B-cell-depleted T cells, or PBMCs supplied cDNA or gDNA.

This CDR3 region has 15 residues. V shed 0 bases and J 3 bases; nucleotides not matched to a gene: 4. Germline-derived CDR1 and CDR2 are MNHEY and SVGAGI. In the original analysis: Amplified reference gene primers provided the basis for estimating nucleated cell counts. Assay used: immunoSEQ multiplex PCR; TCRdb lists only in-frame clones, some missing. That table supplies the V and J calls and clone size; D and trimming were determined from the DNA. In the table there are 330,000 or so clones, 92% of which are singletons. Everyone who took part was roughly 18 to 89 years old, and they came from over 20 US areas.

The source is a woman under 40 who had recovered from COVID-19. Sequenced: PBMCs or T cells enriched from blood (not recorded which). The chain links TRBV6-5 to TRBJ2-5; 7 nucleotides match TRBD2. This CDR3 is CASSYSGLPEETQYF. The DNA of the CDR3 is TGTGCCAGCAGTTACTCGGGACTACCTGAAGAGACCCAGTACTTC.